This T cell receptor beta chain was obtained from a study of long-term antiretroviral therapy in people with HIV. Inclusion required at least two post-ART and at least one pre-ART PBMC samples. Run at survey level, the immunoSEQ assay was version v3.0. Method: immunoSEQ multiplex PCR; TCRdb's copy keeps in-frame clones and lacks some. The table shows about 24,000 clones, with around 90% occurring only once. This clonotype originated in a man between 45 and 60 years old with HIV. This specimen was unsorted PBMCs, taken 1.8 years before starting antiretroviral therapy.

CDR3 nucleotides: TGTGCCAGTAGTATAGGGCAGGCGTACCAGGCTTTCTTT. The encoded protein is CASSIGQAYQAFF. The chain links TRBV19 to TRBJ1-1; no definite D call. The CDR3 totals 13 residues. Trimming cost V 1 base and J 11 bases, with 14 bases left between them. Germline CDR1 LNHDA, CDR2 SQIVND (reference sequence).